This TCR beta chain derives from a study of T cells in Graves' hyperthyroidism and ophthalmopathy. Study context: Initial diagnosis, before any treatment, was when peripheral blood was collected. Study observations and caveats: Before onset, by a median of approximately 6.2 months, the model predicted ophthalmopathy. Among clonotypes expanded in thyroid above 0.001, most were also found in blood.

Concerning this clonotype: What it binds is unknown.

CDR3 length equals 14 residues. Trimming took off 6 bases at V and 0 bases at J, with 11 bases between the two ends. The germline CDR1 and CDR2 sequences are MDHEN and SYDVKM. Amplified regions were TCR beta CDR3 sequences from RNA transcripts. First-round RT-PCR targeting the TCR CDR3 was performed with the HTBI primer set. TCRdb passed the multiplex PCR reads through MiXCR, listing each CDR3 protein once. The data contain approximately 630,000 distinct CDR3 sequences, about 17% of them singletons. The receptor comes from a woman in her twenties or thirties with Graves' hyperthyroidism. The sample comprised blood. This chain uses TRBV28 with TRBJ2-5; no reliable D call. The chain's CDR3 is CASSVLGYQETQYF. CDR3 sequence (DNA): TGTGCCAGCAGCGTACTCGGGTACCAAGAGACCCAGTACTTC. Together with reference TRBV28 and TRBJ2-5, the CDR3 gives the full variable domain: DVKVTQSSRYLVKRTGEKVFLECVQDMDHENMFWYRQDPGLGLRLIYFSYDVKMKEKGDIPEGYSVSREKKERFSLILESASTNQTSMYLCASSVLGYQETQYFGPGTRLLVL.